This TCR beta chain was recorded in a study of CD8 T cells in Susac syndrome (dated 2019 in TCRdb). As for the study more broadly: Of the Susac syndrome patients who were sequenced, about 6 had clinically active disease and eight were in clinical remission. At blood withdrawal, Susac syndrome patients were either therapy-naive, taking corticosteroids (in some cases with IVIg as well), or taking IVIg alone. Repertoire sequencing was used to test whether CD8+ T cell activation and differentiation in Susac syndrome was antigen driven. CD8+ T cell repertoire clonality was compared between fewer than 13 healthy donors, approximately 14 Susac syndrome patients and approximately 16 multiple sclerosis patients. General conclusions and limits of the study: Susac syndrome CD8+ repertoires showed clonal expansion, highest in CD8+ TEMRA cells and greater in clinically active than remitting patients. In the total CD8+ and CD8+ TEMRA repertoires, sixteen and five Susac-specific public clones, respectively, were identified. The number of individuals in the TCR sequencing and HLA analysis was recognized as being relatively small.

V is reduced by 7 bases and J by 0 bases, leaving a spacing of 19 bases between them. CDR1 and CDR2 are read off the germline V gene as SGHRS and YFSETQ. Reading from cysteine to phenylalanine, the CDR3 counts 16 amino acids. Just CDR3 DNA is preserved here, 48 bases in frame from base 1. RNA was extracted using the RNeasy kit, and roughly 0.5 to 1 microgram was reverse transcribed with random hexamers. The immunoSEQ multiplex PCR assay, which covers 54 Vbeta and 13 Jbeta segments, was used to amplify TCR beta CDR3 regions. PCR amplification bias was corrected by using a synthetic template baseline for primer optimization and computational correction. The authors processed their data as follows. Only productive sequences were kept, with reads annotated to V, D and J genes according to IMGT and analyzed in immunoSEQ Analyzer. Clonality was computed as one minus Shannon entropy normalized by log2 of the number of productive unique sequences. For each patient and control, public and private clones were evaluated among the 100 most prevalent clones. Susac-specific clones were defined as absent from healthy and MS cohorts, around 980 published viral clones and other ImmuneACCESS disease sequences. Using fastp trimming at Q25 and MiXCR clonotype assembly, TCRdb reanalyzed the public sequencing data and kept in-frame beta chains. Records with the same CDR3 protein are collapsed into one entry carrying the most frequent genes and DNA. The V and J calls shown here were made by TCRdb, not taken from the authors' results. The sample yields 80,000 or so distinct CDR3 sequences; approximately 96% were counted once. Jointly, the top ten make up 0.41% of the sample.

Peripheral blood CD8+ and CD4+ T cells from healthy donors, Susac syndrome patients and multiple sclerosis patients were profiled using high-throughput TCR beta sequencing. Recently defined diagnostic criteria for definite or probable disease were met by the Susac syndrome patients. Bulk CD8+ and CD4+ T cells were purified magnetically by negative isolation, whereas CD8+ TEMRA cells were enriched by FACS. Blood was collected in EDTA tubes and processed within 24 hours, with PBMCs isolated through density gradient centrifugation. PBMCs intended for TCR sequencing were cryopreserved in liquid nitrogen and were subsequently thawed in a 37 degrees C water bath. Purity of sorted or isolated CD4+, CD8+ and CD8+ TEMRA cells was at least 90%. About this clonotype: Its antigen is unknown. Nothing much larger sits one base from this clone, and base qualities are not available.

Sample: CD8+ T cells from PBMCs. This receptor chain uses TRBV5-1 and TRBJ1-2; there is no confident call for the D gene. This clonotype was sampled from a human donor with Susac syndrome. CDR3 reads: CASGLLPSGANYGYTF. The sequence in DNA is TGCGCCAGCGGACTTCTACCCTCAGGAGCTAACTATGGCTACACCTTC.